The clone carrying this T cell receptor beta chain appeared once. Germline lookup yields CDR1 SGHTA and CDR2 FQGNSA. The CDR3 loop spans 15 amino acids. V shed 2 bases and J shed 4 bases, with 14 bases lying between them. The data originate from a study of blood T cell repertoires in COVID-19. Study-level information: Specimens from acute and convalescent COVID-19 originated in the United States, Italy and Spain. In each case, the material was cDNA or gDNA derived from T cells, B-cell-depleted T cells, or PBMCs.

As originally analysed: Using reference gene primer amplification, nucleated cell counts were estimated. TCRdb keeps only in-frame clones here, not all; method: immunoSEQ multiplex PCR. The D gene and trimming were derived from the DNA, and the V and J assignments and clone size from that table. Seen here are a few hundred thousand clones, 86% observed once, and the top ten hold 1.5% to 2%. This receptor was obtained from a woman between 45 and 60 years old with acute or convalescent COVID-19. The chain combines TRBV7-2 with TRBJ1-1, with D hard to call. Sequencing input: peripheral blood. CDR3 DNA: TGTGCCAGCAGCTTATTGTTAGGAGGGAGCACTGAAGCTTTCTTT. This codes for CASSLLLGGSTEAFF.